Below, 8 T cell receptor beta chains from the same sample are listed, as sequenced in a study of Graves' ophthalmopathy and Graves' hyperthyroidism. Amplification from RNA transcripts yielded the TCR beta CDR3 regions. Second-round multiplex PCR came after a first-round RT-PCR that employed HTBI primers. TCRdb reanalysed the multiplex PCR reads using MiXCR and keeps one entry per CDR3 protein. Here the sample spans about 480,000 distinct CDR3 sequences, about an eighth being singletons. Material for sequencing was blood. These receptors all stem from a woman in her thirties with Graves' ophthalmopathy.

V gene TRBV12-5 combines with J gene TRBJ1-1, with D unclear. Trimming stripped 3 bases from V and 3 bases from J, with 8 bases between. There are 13 residues in the CDR3. CDR1 is LGHNT and CDR2 is FRNRAP in the germline V gene. The CDR3 loop is CASGFGVDTEAFF. For the CDR3, the DNA is TGTGCTAGTGGTTTTGGGGTGGACACTGAAGCTTTCTTT.

This clonotype appeared many times. The genes are TRBV6-5 and TRBJ1-2; 7 bases are a match to TRBD1. Germline V lookup: CDR1 MNHEY, CDR2 SVGAGI. CDR3 length: 17 residues. The trim removed 2 bases at V and 4 bases at J, leaving 13 bases unmatched. CDR3: CASSYDGARQGGYGYTF. The DNA for the CDR3 is TGTGCCAGCAGTTACGACGGGGCCCGACAGGGAGGCTATGGCTACACCTTC.

This clonotype showed up many times. V usage is TRBV12-3 or TRBV12-4 and J usage is TRBJ2-5, with 7 bases matching TRBD2. This CDR3 has 17 amino acids. Germline trimming cut 3 bases from V and 6 bases from J; bases unmatched to any gene: 16. CDR3 residues: CASSFFRRGGSEKTQYF. Written as DNA, the CDR3 is TGTGCCAGCAGTTTCTTTCGTCGTGGCGGGAGTGAGAAGACCCAGTACTTC.

This chain links TRBV20-1 with TRBJ2-7; weak D call: TRBD2 (7 bases). V was cut by 3 bases and J by 8 bases, with 26 bases left in between. CDR1 is DFQATT, CDR2 SNEGSKA, per germline (reference sequence). This CDR3 comprises 16 residues. CDR3 amino acids: CSARREPGGKGHKQYF. CDR3 DNA: TGCAGTGCTAGGAGGGAGCCGGGGGGCAAAGGGCACAAGCAGTACTTC.

This clonotype was seen many times. The chain couples TRBV6-4 to TRBJ1-5; maybe TRBD1 (6 bases). The germline CDR1 and CDR2 sequences are MRHNA and SNTAGT. This CDR3 spans 17 amino acids. The ends were cut back, 6 bases at V and 3 bases at J, with 21 bases in the middle. In DNA, the CDR3 is TGTGCCAGCAGCAAGACTCCAGGGGCCCCTAACAATCAGCCCCAGCATTTT. As protein: CASSKTPGAPNNQPQHF.

In its sample, this clonotype was seen many times. The J gene is TRBJ2-5, the V gene TRBV7-2; TRBD2 agrees at 10 bases. Unmatched junction bases numbered 9, after V lost 3 bases and J lost 5 bases. The CDR3 covers 16 residues. Per germline, CDR1 SGHTA and CDR2 FQGNSA. CDR3 in DNA: TGTGCCAGCAGCTTTGGCCAGCGGGGGGGCTGGGAGACCCAGTACTTC. Its protein product is CASSFGQRGGWETQYF.

This clonotype was seen many times. This chain joins TRBV12-3 or TRBV12-4 and TRBJ1-2; D remains ambiguous. V lost 1 base to trimming and J lost 4 bases, with 10 bases between them. CDR3 length: 14 amino acids. CDR3 DNA sequence: TGTGCCAGCAGTTTAGGTCCCGAGGCCTATGGCTACACCTTC. Translated: CASSLGPEAYGYTF.

This clonotype was counted ten times or more. Here the CDR3 reads CASPWDNSYEQYF. In DNA, the CDR3 is TGTGCCAGCCCATGGGACAACTCCTACGAGCAGTACTTC. The J gene is TRBJ2-7, the V gene TRBV25-1; a possible D gene is TRBD1 (6 bases). With 8 bases removed from V and 0 bases from J, the gap between germline ends came to 11 bases. The CDR3 totals 13 residues. Germline CDR1 reads MGHDK; CDR2 reads SYGVNS.